Listed here are 7 T cell receptor beta chains from one sample, sequenced in a study of T cell changes during pregnancy in multiple sclerosis. Profiling relied on immunoSEQ multiplex PCR, and the TCRdb table lists in-frame clones only, not all of them. Counted here are some 100,000 clones, roughly 92% occurring once; the ten biggest clones make up 1% to 1.5%. The sample was peripheral blood, taken in the second trimester of pregnancy. The receptors stem from a female donor with multiple sclerosis, enrolled in a pregnancy study.

The rearrangement uses TRBV4-1 and TRBJ2-5; 7 bases are shared with TRBD2. From germline, CDR1 is MGHRA and CDR2 YSYEKL. The CDR3 sequence is 13 residues long. Unmatched junction bases numbered 0, after V lost 1 base and J lost 4 bases. The CDR3 sequence: CASSQGGGETQYF. In DNA form, the CDR3 reads TGCGCCAGCAGCCAAGGGGGGGGAGAGACCCAGTACTTC.

The rearrangement joins TRBV7-6 to TRBJ2-3; 9 positions match TRBD2. This CDR3 spans 14 amino acids. V dropped 5 bases and J dropped 4; count of bases not matched to a gene: 4. Per germline, CDR1 SGHVS and CDR2 FNYEAQ. This CDR3 reads CASSRRGGPDTQYF. The CDR3 DNA follows: TGTGCCAGCAGCCGGCGGGGGGGCCCAGATACGCAGTATTTT. Full variable domain (outside the CDR3, taken from reference TRBV7-6 and TRBJ2-3): GAGVSQSPRYKVTKRGQDVALRCDPISGHVSLYWYRQALGQGPEFLTYFNYEAQQDKSGLPNDRFSAERPEGSISTLTIQRTEQRDSAMYRCASSRRGGPDTQYFGPGTRLTVL.

The chain is built from TRBV11-2 and TRBJ2-7, with D hard to call. The V gene's germline CDR1 is SGHAT and CDR2 FQNNGV. V was pared by 2 bases and J by 0 bases, with 11 bases between. This CDR3 is 15 amino acids long. The CDR3 loop reads CASSLQVRGSYEQYF. The CDR3 DNA sequence: TGTGCCAGCAGCTTACAAGTTCGAGGCTCCTACGAGCAGTACTTC. Full variable domain (remainder filled in from reference TRBV11-2 and TRBJ2-7): EAGVAQSPRYKIIEKRQSVAFWCNPISGHATLYWYQQILGQGPKLLIQFQNNGVVDDSQLPKDRFSAERLKGVDSTLKIQPAKLEDSAVYLCASSLQVRGSYEQYFGPGTRLTVT.

The chain is built from TRBV6-8 and TRBJ2-1; 12 bases map to TRBD2. Germline V gene lookup returns CDR1 MNHGY and CDR2 SAAAGT. V shed 8 bases, J shed 0 bases, and the junction held 11 bases outside the gene matches. The CDR3 extends over 18 amino acids. The CDR3 spells CASPSAASGRDSYNEQFF. The CDR3 bases are TGTGCCAGCCCCTCGGCGGCTAGCGGGAGGGACTCCTACAATGAGCAGTTCTTC.

The V call is TRBV19, the J call TRBJ1-5; D perhaps matches TRBD1 (5 bases). The V gene's germline CDR1 is LNHDA and CDR2 SQIVND (reference sequence). This CDR3 region has 17 residues. Trimming took 7 bases from V and 2 from J, leaving 21 bases between them. The CDR3: CASTLRPGSRGNQPQHF. In nucleotides, the CDR3 is TGTGCCAGTACACTCCGTCCAGGGTCCCGGGGCAATCAGCCCCAGCATTTT.

The rearrangement uses TRBV27 and TRBJ1-4; maybe TRBD1 (5 bases). In germline, CDR1 is MNHEY, CDR2 SMNVEV (reference sequence). The CDR3 length is 14 residues. Trimming pared 3 bases from V and 8 bases from J, leaving 13 bases between. The CDR3 DNA reads TGTGCCAGCAGTTTTGGGCAGGGTCGCGAAAAACTGTTTTTT. Its translation is CASSFGQGREKLFF.

The chain carries TRBV2 and TRBJ2-5, with D maybe TRBD2 (7 bases). The germline CDR1 and CDR2 sequences are SNHLY and FYNNEI. The CDR3 sequence is 15 residues long. Trimming shortened V by 4 bases and J by 3 bases, and 15 bases separated the two germline ends. CDR3 nucleotide sequence: TGTGCCAGCAGTGCCCTAAGGGGGGGGAAAGAGACCCAGTACTTC. Its translation is CASSALRGGKETQYF.